The 22 T cell receptor beta chains presented below share a single source sample, sequenced in a study of blood T cell repertoires in COVID-19. Produced via immunoSEQ multiplex PCR; TCRdb's table is partial and in-frame only. This table has about 200,000 clones, approximately 84% appearing once. Input material: peripheral blood. The receptors here all came from a human donor with acute or convalescent COVID-19. The donor label of this sample is uncertain.

This sequence joins TRBV28 and TRBJ2-2; 11 bases agree with TRBD2. Germline CDR1 is MDHEN and CDR2 is SYDVKM. CDR3 size: 16 residues. V lost 1 base and J lost 4; bases outside the gene matches: 2. The CDR3 sequence: CASSLFTSGSTGELFF. CDR3 DNA sequence: TGTGCCAGCAGTTTATTTACTAGCGGGAGCACCGGGGAGCTGTTTTTT.

This chain connects TRBV3-1 (or the pseudogene TRBV3-2) to TRBJ1-5, with 9 bases lining up with TRBD1. Unmatched junction bases numbered 2, after V lost 6 bases and J lost 2 bases. The CDR3 runs 14 residues. Germline lookup yields CDR1 LGHDT and CDR2 YNNKEL (reference sequence). The CDR3 loop reads CASSDRGGNQPQHF. DNA of the CDR3: TGTGCCAGCAGTGACAGGGGGGGCAATCAGCCCCAGCATTTT.

The rearrangement joins TRBV19 to TRBJ1-5; the match to TRBD1 covers 8 bases. The CDR3 is 14 amino acids. CDR1 and CDR2 (germline): LNHDA, SQIVND (reference sequence). V trimming: 3 bases; J trimming: 5 bases; junction bases outside the gene matches: 3. The CDR3 is CASSIGQGYQPQHF. CDR3 in DNA: TGTGCCAGTAGTATTGGACAGGGTTATCAGCCCCAGCATTTT.

This clone was found once. The V gene is TRBV11-2, the J gene TRBJ2-1; TRBD1 is a possible D gene (5 bases). CDR3 size: 15 residues. The germline gives CDR1 SGHAT, CDR2 FQNNGV. The V end was cut by 3 bases, the J end by 6 bases, with 15 bases between. CDR3 amino acids: CASSLSSGAFNEQFF. The CDR3 DNA reads TGTGCCAGCAGCTTGTCTAGTGGGGCCTTCAATGAGCAGTTCTTC.

This chain uses TRBV18 with TRBJ2-1; 12 bases are a match to TRBD2. The CDR3 length is 15 residues. CDR1 KGHSH and CDR2 LQKENI come from the germline V gene. The ends lost 3 bases at V and 7 bases at J; junction bases unmatched: 4. CDR3 nucleotide sequence: TGTGCCAGCTCACCGACTAGCGGGAGTTTTAATGAGCAGTTCTTC. Translation gives CASSPTSGSFNEQFF.

The chain links TRBV25-1 to TRBJ1-2; D is unclear. The CDR3 runs 13 residues. V was clipped by 2 bases and J by 2 bases, with 6 bases between them. Germline lookup yields CDR1 MGHDK and CDR2 SYGVNS. The DNA of the CDR3 is TGTGCCAGCAGTGAAGGCGGGAACTATGGCTACACCTTC. Translation: CASSEGGNYGYTF.

The chain's CDR3 is CASSPRGQEAPLHF. The CDR3 coding sequence is TGTGCCAGCAGCCCCAGGGGGCAGGAAGCACCCCTCCACTTT. This sequence joins TRBV5-5 and TRBJ1-6; 8 bases map to TRBD1. CDR1 is SGHKS, CDR2 YYEKEE, per germline (reference sequence). The CDR3 is made up of 14 amino acids. Trimming removed 4 bases from V and 11 bases from J; junction bases left unmatched: 8.

This rearrangement joins TRBV7-8 to TRBJ1-2, with TRBD1 identical over 8 bases. In germline, CDR1 is SGHVS, CDR2 FQNEAQ. The CDR3 is 12 amino acids. V was pared by 5 bases and J by 6 bases, with 2 bases of the junction left unmatched. The CDR3 coding sequence is TGTGCCAGCAGCCCGACAGGGGATGGCTACACCTTC. This encodes CASSPTGDGYTF.

The chain combines TRBV28 with TRBJ1-5, with TRBD1 matching 9 bases. Germline-derived CDR1 and CDR2 are MDHEN and SYDVKM. The V and J ends lost 5 bases and 3 bases, in that order; junction bases with no gene match: 11. This CDR3 spans 17 amino acids. DNA of the CDR3: TGTGCCAGCAGTGCTACCCGGGACAGGGTCCTCAATCAGCCCCAGCATTTT. Residues: CASSATRDRVLNQPQHF.

CDR3 residues: CASSYDGQGDEKLFF. The CDR3 nucleotides read TGTGCCAGCAGTTACGATGGTCAGGGGGATGAAAAACTGTTTTTT. The chain carries TRBV6-5 and TRBJ1-4, with 7 bases lining up with TRBD1. The length of the CDR3 is 15 residues. J gave up 6 bases and V 2 bases, and 6 bases lay outside the gene matches. Germline CDR1 is MNHEY and CDR2 is SVGAGI.

This chain links TRBV9 with TRBJ1-2, with TRBD1 as a possible D gene (5 bases). V was clipped by 3 bases and J by 8 bases, with 20 bases between them. Germline V gives CDR1 SGDLS, CDR2 YYNGEE. CDR3 size: 15 residues. Here the CDR3 reads CASSAVTTALKGYTF. CDR3 in DNA: TGTGCCAGCAGCGCAGTGACGACAGCTCTAAAGGGCTACACCTTC.

The chain recombines TRBV28 with TRBJ1-6, with TRBD1 matching 11 bases. CDR3 size: 18 residues. Germline V gives CDR1 MDHEN, CDR2 SYDVKM. Trimming removed 2 bases from V and 6 bases from J; junction bases left unmatched: 9. CDR3 loop: CASSLEPGQGASNSPLHF. Here the CDR3 DNA reads TGTGCCAGCAGTTTAGAGCCTGGACAGGGGGCGTCTAATTCACCCCTCCACTTT.

The genes are TRBV5-1 and TRBJ1-2; D not certain. Trimming shortened V by 0 bases and J by 0 bases, and 12 bases separated the two germline ends. This CDR3 comprises 16 residues. The germline V gene has CDR1 SGHRS and CDR2 YFSETQ. CDR3 DNA: TGCGCCAGCAGCTTGGCCAGGAACACAGCTAACTATGGCTACACCTTC. Translated, it gives CASSLARNTANYGYTF.

This chain joins TRBV11-2 and TRBJ2-7; 7 nucleotides line up with TRBD1. The CDR3 consists of 13 residues. The ends lost 5 bases at V and 7 bases at J; junction bases unmatched: 8. Germline loops: CDR1 SGHAT, CDR2 FQNNGV. CDR3: CASSADRAREQYF. DNA of the CDR3: TGTGCCAGCAGCGCCGACAGGGCGCGGGAGCAGTACTTC.

Regarding this clone: Other DNA sequences within the sample encode an identical CDR3. The chain couples TRBV11-2 to TRBJ2-7, with 8 bases lining up with TRBD2. This CDR3 region has 15 residues. With 3 bases clipped from V and 1 base from J, the junction kept 5 bases outside the gene matches. The germline CDR1 and CDR2 sequences are SGHAT and FQNNGV. The CDR3 loop is CASSFASGPSYEQYF. Here the CDR3 DNA reads TGTGCCAGCAGCTTCGCTAGCGGGCCTTCCTACGAGCAGTACTTC.

This clone was seen more than once but under ten times. The rearrangement uses TRBV27 and TRBJ1-2; 8 bases agree with TRBD1. CDR1 is MNHEY and CDR2 is SMNVEV in the germline V gene (reference sequence). The V and J ends lost 4 bases and 3 bases, in that order; junction bases with no gene match: 7. The CDR3 has 15 residues. The chain's CDR3 is CASSSPSGGDYGYTF. CDR3 in DNA: TGTGCCAGCAGTTCCCCCTCAGGGGGCGACTATGGCTACACCTTC.

The V call is TRBV19, the J call TRBJ2-7, with 8 bases identical to TRBD1. The germline CDR1 and CDR2 sequences are LNHDA and SQIVND (reference sequence). The junction had 15 bases not matched to a gene; V was cut back by 4 bases and J by 4 bases. The CDR3 loop spans 17 amino acids. The CDR3 region is CASSKGQVKPRIYEQYF. The CDR3, as DNA: TGTGCCAGTAGTAAGGGACAGGTGAAGCCGCGGATTTACGAGCAGTACTTC.

This clone was recorded once. The rearrangement links TRBV29-1 to TRBJ2-2; a weak D match, TRBD1 (5 bases). Trimming took off 6 bases at V and 7 bases at J, with 15 bases between the two ends. The CDR3 loop spans 13 amino acids. The germline gives CDR1 SQVTM, CDR2 ANQGSEA. The CDR3 DNA reads as TGCAGCGTCGGAGCGAATACAGGCGGGGAGCTGTTTTTT. This codes for CSVGANTGGELFF.

This clone was found a few times. The rearrangement links TRBV5-1 to TRBJ2-7; TRBD2 aligns across 14 bases. This CDR3 contains 14 residues. Unmatched junction bases numbered 3, after V lost 4 bases and J lost 6 bases. Looked up from germline, CDR1 is SGHRS and CDR2 is YFSETQ. CDR3 sequence: CASSGLAGGLEQYF. The CDR3 DNA reads as TGCGCCAGCAGCGGACTAGCGGGAGGACTCGAGCAGTACTTC.

This clone occurred a few times. V is TRBV7-3 and J is TRBJ2-1; TRBD2 matches at 8 bases. This CDR3 region has 17 residues. Germline loops: CDR1 SGHTA, CDR2 FQGTGA. The V and J ends lost 5 bases and 0 bases, in that order; junction bases with no gene match: 9. The CDR3 reads CASSLVAGPSSYNEQFF. In DNA form, the CDR3 reads TGTGCCAGCAGCCTAGTAGCGGGACCAAGCTCCTACAATGAGCAGTTCTTC.

The chain recombines TRBV7-9 with TRBJ1-2; D remains unclear. Germline V gene lookup returns CDR1 SEHNR and CDR2 FQNEAQ (reference sequence). The CDR3 runs to 12 residues. Trimming shortened V by 3 bases and J by 2 bases, and 4 bases separated the two germline ends. DNA of the CDR3: TGTGCCAGCAGCTTTCGGAACTATGGCTACACCTTC. It encodes CASSFRNYGYTF.

This chain links TRBV19 with TRBJ1-2; D is unresolved. Deletions cut 5 bases from V and 6 bases from J, with 16 bases between. This CDR3 comprises 14 residues. Germline-derived CDR1 and CDR2 are LNHDA and SQIVND (reference sequence). The CDR3: CASSERFLRDGYTF. As DNA, the CDR3 is TGTGCCAGTAGTGAACGGTTCCTACGGGATGGCTACACCTTC. The complete variable domain, with remaining parts taken from reference TRBV19 and TRBJ1-2, reads DGGITQSPKYLFRKEGQNVTLSCEQNLNHDAMYWYRQDPGQGLRLIYYSQIVNDFQKGDIAEGYSVSREKKESFPLTVTSAQKNPTAFYLCASSERFLRDGYTFGSGTRLTVV.